A single sample gave rise to the 17 T cell receptor beta chains below, sequenced in a study of T cells in Graves' hyperthyroidism and ophthalmopathy. The TCR beta CDR3 regions underwent amplification using RNA transcripts as the source. When the TCR CDR3 underwent first-round RT-PCR, the HTBI primer set was used. A single record per CDR3 protein comes from TCRdb applying MiXCR to the multiplex PCR reads. The sample lists more than 450,000 distinct CDR3 sequences; nearly 20% were seen once. The sequenced sample consisted of blood. Receptors were obtained from a middle-aged man with Graves' ophthalmopathy.

The gene calls are TRBV6-1 and TRBJ2-6, with D perhaps TRBD2 (5 bases). V was clipped by 8 bases and J by 1 base, with 6 bases between them. From germline, CDR1 is MNHNS and CDR2 SASEGT. The CDR3 loop spans 13 amino acids. CDR3 nucleotide sequence: TGTGCCAGCGGGGAGTCTGGGGCCAACGTCCTGACTTTC. As protein: CASGESGANVLTF.

The chain is built from TRBV19 and TRBJ2-1, with D unresolved. V gave up 10 bases and J gave up 0 bases, with 10 bases separating them. Germline CDR1 and CDR2: LNHDA and SQIVND (reference sequence). The CDR3 spans 13 residues. The CDR3 nucleotides are TGTGCCACCGAGTCAGGCTCCTACAATGAGCAGTTCTTC. Translated: CATESGSYNEQFF.

This clonotype was seen more than once but under ten times. The rearrangement uses TRBV4-1 and TRBJ2-2; 13 nucleotides line up with TRBD2. The J segment lost 4 bases and the V segment lost 1 base, leaving 6 bases of the junction unmatched. CDR1 and CDR2 from the germline V gene are MGHRA and YSYEKL. The CDR3 has 18 residues. The CDR3 reads CASSQGQGLAGPTGELFF. CDR3 nucleotides: TGCGCCAGCAGCCAAGGTCAGGGACTAGCGGGACCCACCGGGGAGCTGTTTTTT.

This chain's CDR3 is CASSLGGPLDSPLHF. Here the CDR3 DNA reads TGTGCCAGCAGCTTAGGGGGCCCGCTGGATTCACCCCTCCACTTT. The chain is built from TRBV7-2 and TRBJ1-6, with D possibly TRBD1 on 5 matching bases. The V and J ends lost 1 base and 8 bases respectively, with 12 bases between them. The CDR3 runs to 15 residues. Germline CDR1 is SGHTA and CDR2 is FQGNSA.

This clonotype was counted at least ten times. CDR3 protein: CAISPPGAGRRYYEQYF. The CDR3 DNA reads as TGTGCCATCAGTCCCCCCGGGGCGGGGCGCCGATACTACGAGCAGTACTTC. The chain joins TRBV10-3 to TRBJ2-7, with a possible D match to TRBD2 (6 bases). This CDR3 contains 17 residues. Germline assignment: CDR1 ENHRY and CDR2 SYGVKD. Trimming took 5 bases from V and 3 from J, leaving 23 bases between them.

A note on this clonotype: A much larger clone lies one base from this, so it may be a read error. The chain combines TRBV7-3 with TRBJ2-3; D not resolved. The germline V and J ends were trimmed by 4 bases and 6 bases, with 11 bases remaining between them. The CDR3 is 13 residues long. The germline V gene has CDR1 SGHTA and CDR2 FQGTGA. The CDR3 nucleotides read TGTGCCAGCAGCTCCTCCCCAAGGGATACGCAGTATTTT. Translating it yields CASSSSPRDTQYF.

This clonotype was counted ten times or more. J is TRBJ1-1 and V is TRBV10-3, with TRBD1 as a possible D gene (5 bases). CDR3 length equals 13 residues. V lost 8 bases, J lost 1 base, and 11 bases lay in between. Germline V gives CDR1 ENHRY, CDR2 SYGVKD. The CDR3 protein is CAIAVQENTEAFF. CDR3 in DNA: TGTGCCATCGCAGTACAGGAGAACACTGAAGCTTTCTTT.

The chain is built from TRBV27 and TRBJ2-1; weak D call: TRBD1 (6 bases). There are 13 residues in the CDR3. CDR1 MNHEY and CDR2 SMNVEV come from the germline V gene (reference sequence). Trimming shortened V by 5 bases and J by 10 bases, and 15 bases separated the two germline ends. The CDR3 spells CASSQYRDHEQFF. The CDR3 bases are TGTGCCAGCAGTCAATACAGGGATCACGAGCAGTTCTTC.

This clonotype has at least ten counts. The rearrangement joins TRBV6-1 to TRBJ2-5; D not resolved. The germline V gene encodes CDR1 MNHNS and CDR2 SASEGT. The CDR3 totals 14 residues. Trimming removed 5 bases at V and 5 bases at J, with 15 bases between. The CDR3 DNA reads TGTGCCAGCAGTAAAATGGGGATTTTGGAGACCCAGTACTTC. This translates into CASSKMGILETQYF.

This clonotype was seen repeatedly, ten times or more. The rearrangement links TRBV7-9 to TRBJ2-7, with D tentatively TRBD1 or TRBD2 (5 bases each). The CDR3 runs 13 residues. In germline, CDR1 is SEHNR, CDR2 FQNEAQ (reference sequence). V dropped 5 bases and J dropped 0 bases, with 8 bases sitting between them. In nucleotides, the CDR3 is TGTGCCAGCAGCGACGGGACCTCCTACGAGCAGTACTTC. This encodes CASSDGTSYEQYF. Drawing the rest from reference TRBV7-9 and TRBJ2-7, the complete variable domain is DTGVSQNPRHKITKRGQNVTFRCDPISEHNRLYWYRQTLGQGPEFLTYFQNEAQLEKSRLLSDRFSAERPKGSFSTLEIQRTEQGDSAMYLCASSDGTSYEQYFGPGTRLTVT.

This clonotype was detected many times. The chain employs TRBV5-1 and TRBJ2-7, with D possibly called TRBD1 or TRBD2 (5 bases each). The length of the CDR3 is 17 residues. Germline V gene lookup returns CDR1 SGHRS and CDR2 YFSETQ. V gave up 4 bases and J gave up 3 bases, with 23 bases separating them. CDR3 DNA sequence: TGCGCCAGCAGCGCAAGACAGAGGGCAGGGTTGAACTACGAGCAGTACTTC. Amino acid sequence: CASSARQRAGLNYEQYF.

This clonotype was seen a handful of times. CDR3 amino acids: CSVDGVQGAVSGELFF. DNA for the CDR3: TGCAGCGTCGACGGGGTCCAGGGGGCAGTTTCCGGGGAGCTGTTTTTT. This chain uses TRBV29-1 with TRBJ2-2; 8 bases fit TRBD1. With 6 bases clipped from V and 6 bases from J, the junction kept 15 bases outside the gene matches. The CDR3 covers 16 residues. The germline V gene encodes CDR1 SQVTM and CDR2 ANQGSEA.

This clonotype was counted a few times. The rearrangement joins TRBV19 to TRBJ1-2, with 8 bases aligning to TRBD1. The ends lost 2 bases at V and 0 bases at J; junction bases unmatched: 2. Germline CDR1 and CDR2: LNHDA and SQIVND (reference sequence). The CDR3 length is 15 residues. CDR3 sequence reads: CASSILDRANYGYTF. The CDR3 DNA follows: TGTGCCAGTAGTATACTGGACAGGGCTAACTATGGCTACACCTTC.

The chain uses TRBV12-3 or TRBV12-4 and TRBJ1-6; tentative D call: TRBD1 (5 bases). The CDR3 sequence is 13 residues long. Trimming shortened V by 6 bases and J by 10 bases, and 13 bases separated the two germline ends. The CDR3 coding sequence is TGTGCCAGCAGGCGAGGGGAGGGGTCACCCCTCCACTTT. The encoded protein is CASRRGEGSPLHF.

This clonotype came up many times. The chain employs TRBV2 and TRBJ2-1, with D uncertain. CDR3 length: 15 amino acids. Per the germline V gene, CDR1 is SNHLY and CDR2 is FYNNEI. V lost 2 bases to trimming and J lost 4 bases, with 12 bases between them. CDR3 sequence reads: CASSESGRSYNEQFF. CDR3 nucleotide sequence: TGTGCCAGCAGTGAATCTGGGCGGTCTTACAATGAGCAGTTCTTC.

This clonotype was seen more than once but under ten times. CDR3 protein: CASSLGKYEQYF. Written as DNA, the CDR3 is TGTGCCAGCAGCTTAGGGAAATACGAGCAGTACTTC. The chain recombines TRBV7-9 with TRBJ2-7; D not certain. This CDR3 spans 12 amino acids. The V end was cut by 1 base, the J end by 4 bases, with 5 bases between. Germline assignment: CDR1 SEHNR and CDR2 FQNEAQ (reference sequence).

This clonotype has ten or more counts. The chain couples TRBV15 to TRBJ2-7; 7 positions agree with TRBD1. CDR1 is LNHNV, CDR2 YYDKDF, per germline (reference sequence). CDR3 length equals 16 residues. V dropped 5 bases and J dropped 2; count of bases not matched to a gene: 12. The CDR3 loop reads CATSGPNRDSAYEQYF. CDR3 DNA: TGTGCCACCAGCGGTCCGAACCGGGACAGTGCCTACGAGCAGTACTTC.